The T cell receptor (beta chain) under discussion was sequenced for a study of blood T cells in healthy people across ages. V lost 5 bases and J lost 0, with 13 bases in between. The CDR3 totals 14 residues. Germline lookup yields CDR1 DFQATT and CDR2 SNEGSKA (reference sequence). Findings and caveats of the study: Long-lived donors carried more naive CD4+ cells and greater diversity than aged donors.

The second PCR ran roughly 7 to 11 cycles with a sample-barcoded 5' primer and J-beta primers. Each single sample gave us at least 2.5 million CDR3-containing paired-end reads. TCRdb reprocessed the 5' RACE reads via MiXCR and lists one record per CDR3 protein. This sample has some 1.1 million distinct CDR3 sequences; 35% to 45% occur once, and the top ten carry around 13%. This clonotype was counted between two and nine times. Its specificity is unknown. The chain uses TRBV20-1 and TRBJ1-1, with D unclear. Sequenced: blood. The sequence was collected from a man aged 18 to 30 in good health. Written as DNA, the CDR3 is TGCAGTGCTGTTATACACGGCTTGAACACTGAAGCTTTCTTT. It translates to CSAVIHGLNTEAFF.